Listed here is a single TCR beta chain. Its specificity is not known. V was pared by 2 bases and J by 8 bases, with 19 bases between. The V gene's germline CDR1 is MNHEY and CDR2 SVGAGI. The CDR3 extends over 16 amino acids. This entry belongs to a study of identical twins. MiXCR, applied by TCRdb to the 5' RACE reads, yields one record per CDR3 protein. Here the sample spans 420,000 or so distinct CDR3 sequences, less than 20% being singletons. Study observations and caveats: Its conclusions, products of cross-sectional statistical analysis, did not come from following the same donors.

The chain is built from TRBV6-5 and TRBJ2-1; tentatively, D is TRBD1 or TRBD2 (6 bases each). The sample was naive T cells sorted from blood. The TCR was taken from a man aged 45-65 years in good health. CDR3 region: CASSYPKAGRGHEQFF. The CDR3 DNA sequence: TGTGCCAGCAGTTACCCAAAAGCGGGCAGGGGACATGAGCAGTTCTTC.